This TCR beta chain stems from a study of neoadjuvant nivolumab and ipilimumab in lung cancer. Study-wide results and limits: Resected tumors had greater TCR richness and clonality than uninvolved lung. From pretherapy to surgery, tumor richness and clonality rose with dual therapy.

TCRdb's copy holds only in-frame clones and misses some; the assay was immunoSEQ multiplex PCR. The sample carries roughly 2,500 clones, approximately 85% recorded once. Trimming removed 5 bases at V and 1 base at J, with 16 bases between. This CDR3 spans 16 amino acids. Germline CDR1 is SGHAT and CDR2 is FQNNGV. Note on this clone: As yet, its antigen is unknown.

This sequence was found in an adult with non-small cell lung cancer. The sequences come from tumor tissue, collected before neoadjuvant nivolumab, alone or with ipilimumab. The J gene is TRBJ2-3, the V gene TRBV11-2; D might be TRBD1 (6 bases). CDR3 amino acids: CASSPRGGEGTDTQYF. CDR3 coding DNA: TGTGCCAGCAGCCCCCGAGGGGGAGAAGGCACAGATACGCAGTATTTT.